Here is one TCR beta chain with its context. This sample is drawn from a study of PD-L1 blockade in urothelial cancer. Measured with immunoSEQ multiplex PCR; TCRdb has only the in-frame clones, and not every one. The table has 40,000 to 45,000 clones, around 82% seen once. The ends lost 4 bases at V and 3 bases at J; junction bases unmatched: 6. The CDR3 contains 15 residues. Germline values: CDR1 SGHAT, CDR2 FQNNGV. The clonotype was recovered from an older man with urothelial cancer. The chain is built from TRBV11-2 and TRBJ1-1; 9 bases agree with TRBD1. This sample comprised PBMCs, obtained around atezolizumab (anti-PD-L1) treatment. CDR3 nucleotide sequence: TGTGCCAGCAGCTCAACAGGGGGCCGCGACACTGAAGCTTTCTTT. Its translation is CASSSTGGRDTEAFF.